Described below is a single T cell receptor beta chain sequence and its context. No antigen is known for it. Clones were read by immunoSEQ multiplex PCR, and TCRdb kept only the in-frame ones, dropping some. Of 250,000 to 300,000 clones in the sample, roughly 93% were seen once. This record belongs to a study of T cell responses to AZD1222 COVID-19 vaccine. General study results and limits: Vaccine-related CD4 TCRs covered spike, predominating at 160-218 and 743-854. Donors were mostly white British, more females; clonal diversity possibly underestimated. Nearly half of unique spike-specific TCRs reportedly avoided B.1.351 and B.1.1.7 mutated regions. Only six people who got AZD1222 tested seropositive at baseline.

CDR3 length: 15 residues. In germline, CDR1 is MNHNS, CDR2 SASEGT. V dropped 1 base and J dropped 7; count of bases not matched to a gene: 10. The source of this sequence is an adult who received the AZD1222 COVID-19 vaccine. This chain uses TRBV6-1 with TRBJ2-7, with 7 bases fitting TRBD1. The material was peripheral blood, obtained 28 days after the second AZD1222 dose. CDR3 sequence reads: CASSEDPTGAREQYF. CDR3 sequence (DNA): TGTGCCAGCAGTGAAGACCCCACAGGGGCTCGAGAGCAGTACTTC.